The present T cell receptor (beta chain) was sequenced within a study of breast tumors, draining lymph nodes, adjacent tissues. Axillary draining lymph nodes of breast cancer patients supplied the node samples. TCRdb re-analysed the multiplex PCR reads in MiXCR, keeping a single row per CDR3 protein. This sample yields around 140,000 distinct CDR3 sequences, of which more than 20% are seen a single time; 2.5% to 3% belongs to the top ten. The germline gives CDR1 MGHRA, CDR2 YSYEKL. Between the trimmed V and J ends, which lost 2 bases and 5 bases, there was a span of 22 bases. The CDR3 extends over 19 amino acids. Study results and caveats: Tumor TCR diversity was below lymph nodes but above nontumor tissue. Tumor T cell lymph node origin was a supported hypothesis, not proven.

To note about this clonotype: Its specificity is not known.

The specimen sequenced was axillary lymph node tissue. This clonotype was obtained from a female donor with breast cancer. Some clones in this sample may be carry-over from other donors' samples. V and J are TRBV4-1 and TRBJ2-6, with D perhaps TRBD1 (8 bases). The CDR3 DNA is TGCGCCAGCAGCCAACCTACAGGGGGGGGAAGATCTAGGGCCAACGTCCTGACTTTC. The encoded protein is CASSQPTGGGRSRANVLTF.